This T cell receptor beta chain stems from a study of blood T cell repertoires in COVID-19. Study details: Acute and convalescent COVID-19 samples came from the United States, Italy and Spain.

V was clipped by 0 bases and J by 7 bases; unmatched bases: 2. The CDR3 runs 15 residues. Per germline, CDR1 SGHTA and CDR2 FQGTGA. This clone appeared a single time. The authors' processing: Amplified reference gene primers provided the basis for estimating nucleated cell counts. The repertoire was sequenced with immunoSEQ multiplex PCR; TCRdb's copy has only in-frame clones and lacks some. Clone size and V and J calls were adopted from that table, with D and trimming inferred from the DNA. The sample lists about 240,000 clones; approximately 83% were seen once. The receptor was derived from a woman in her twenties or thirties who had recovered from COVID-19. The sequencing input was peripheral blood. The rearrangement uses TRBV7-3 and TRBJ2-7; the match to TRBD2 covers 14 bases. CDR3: CASSLTGLAGAEQYF. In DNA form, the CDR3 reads TGTGCCAGCAGCTTAACGGGACTAGCGGGGGCGGAGCAGTACTTC.